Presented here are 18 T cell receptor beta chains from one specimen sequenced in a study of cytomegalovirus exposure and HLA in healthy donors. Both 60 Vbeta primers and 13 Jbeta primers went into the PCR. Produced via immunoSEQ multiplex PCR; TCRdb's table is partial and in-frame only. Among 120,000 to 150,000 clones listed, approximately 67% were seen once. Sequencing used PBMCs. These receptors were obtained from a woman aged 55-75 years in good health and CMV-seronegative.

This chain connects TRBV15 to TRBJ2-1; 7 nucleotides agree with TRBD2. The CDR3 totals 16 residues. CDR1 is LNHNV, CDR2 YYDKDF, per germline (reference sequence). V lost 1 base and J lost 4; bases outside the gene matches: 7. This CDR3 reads CATSRVGPSGYNEQFF. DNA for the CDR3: TGTGCCACCAGCAGAGTAGGGCCTAGCGGATACAATGAGCAGTTCTTC. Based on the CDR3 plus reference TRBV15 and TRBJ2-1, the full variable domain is DAMVIQNPRYQVTQFGKPVTLSCSQTLNHNVMYWYQQKSSQAPKLLFHYYDKDFNNEADTPDNFQSRRPNTSFCFLDIRSPGLGDTAMYLCATSRVGPSGYNEQFFGPGTRLTVL.

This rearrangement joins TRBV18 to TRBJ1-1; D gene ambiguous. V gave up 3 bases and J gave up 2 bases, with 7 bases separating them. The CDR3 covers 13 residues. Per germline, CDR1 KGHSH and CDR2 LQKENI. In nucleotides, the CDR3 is TGTGCCAGCTCACCCGACTTAAACACTGAAGCTTTCTTT. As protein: CASSPDLNTEAFF.

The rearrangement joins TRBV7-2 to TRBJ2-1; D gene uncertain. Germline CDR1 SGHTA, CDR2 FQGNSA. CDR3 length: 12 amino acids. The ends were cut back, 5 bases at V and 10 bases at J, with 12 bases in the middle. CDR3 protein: CASSHPLQEQFF. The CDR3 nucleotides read TGTGCCAGCAGCCACCCCCTCCAGGAGCAGTTCTTC.

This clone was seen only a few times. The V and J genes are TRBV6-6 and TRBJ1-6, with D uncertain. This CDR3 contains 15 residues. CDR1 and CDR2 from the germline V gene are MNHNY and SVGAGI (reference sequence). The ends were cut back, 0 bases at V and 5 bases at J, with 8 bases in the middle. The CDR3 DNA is TGTGCCAGCAGTTACTCGAGTCAGGATAATTCACCCCTCCACTTT. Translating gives CASSYSSQDNSPLHF.

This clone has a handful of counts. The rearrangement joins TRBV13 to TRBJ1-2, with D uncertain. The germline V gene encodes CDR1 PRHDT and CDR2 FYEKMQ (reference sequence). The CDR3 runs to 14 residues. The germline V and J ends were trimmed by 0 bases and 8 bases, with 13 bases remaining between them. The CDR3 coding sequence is TGTGCCAGCAGCTTAGGCGCCGGGTCGGGAGGCTACACCTTC. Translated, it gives CASSLGAGSGGYTF. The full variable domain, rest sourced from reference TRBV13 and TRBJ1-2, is AAGVIQSPRHLIKEKRETATLKCYPIPRHDTVYWYQQGPGQDPQFLISFYEKMQSDKGSIPDRFSAQQFSDYHSELNMSSLELGDSALYFCASSLGAGSGGYTFGSGTRLTVV.

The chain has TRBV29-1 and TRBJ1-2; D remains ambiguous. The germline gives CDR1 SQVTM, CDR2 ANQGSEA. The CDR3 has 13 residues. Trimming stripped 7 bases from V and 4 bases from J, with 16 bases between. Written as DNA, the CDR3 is TGCAGCGCCGGCCGGGGTTTCGGCTATGGCTACACCTTC. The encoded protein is CSAGRGFGYGYTF.

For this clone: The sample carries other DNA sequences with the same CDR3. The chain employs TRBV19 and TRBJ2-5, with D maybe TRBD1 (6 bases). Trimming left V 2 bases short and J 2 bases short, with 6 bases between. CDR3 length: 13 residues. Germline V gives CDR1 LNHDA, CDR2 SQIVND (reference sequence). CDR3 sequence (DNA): TGTGCCAGTAGTATAAGGGGGCAAGAGACCCAGTACTTC. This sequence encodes CASSIRGQETQYF.

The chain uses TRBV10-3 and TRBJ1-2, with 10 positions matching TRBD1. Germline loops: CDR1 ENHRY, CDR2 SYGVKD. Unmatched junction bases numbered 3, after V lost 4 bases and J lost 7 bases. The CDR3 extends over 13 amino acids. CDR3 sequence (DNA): TGTGCCATCAGTGTGGACAGGGGGTTTGGCTACACCTTC. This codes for CAISVDRGFGYTF.

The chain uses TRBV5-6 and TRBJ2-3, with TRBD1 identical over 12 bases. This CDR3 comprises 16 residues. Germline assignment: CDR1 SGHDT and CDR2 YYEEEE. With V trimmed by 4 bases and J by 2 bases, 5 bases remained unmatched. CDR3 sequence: CASSRDRGRDTDTQYF. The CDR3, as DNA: TGTGCCAGCAGCAGGGACAGGGGGCGAGACACAGATACGCAGTATTTT.

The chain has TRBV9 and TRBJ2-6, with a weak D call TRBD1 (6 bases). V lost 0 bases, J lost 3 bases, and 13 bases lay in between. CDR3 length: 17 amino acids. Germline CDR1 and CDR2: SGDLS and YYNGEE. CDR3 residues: CASSVAVGASGANVLTF. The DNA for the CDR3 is TGTGCCAGCAGCGTAGCTGTGGGGGCTAGTGGGGCCAACGTCCTGACTTTC.

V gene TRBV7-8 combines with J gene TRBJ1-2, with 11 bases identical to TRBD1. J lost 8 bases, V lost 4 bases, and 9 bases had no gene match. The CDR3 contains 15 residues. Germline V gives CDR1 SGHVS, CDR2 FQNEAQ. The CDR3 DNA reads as TGTGCCAGCAGCTCCCCGGACAGGGGGCCGGACGGCTACACCTTC. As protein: CASSSPDRGPDGYTF.

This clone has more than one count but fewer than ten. The CDR3 region has the DNA TGTGCCAGCAGTACTTACAGGGCCAGTTCTCTCTCTGGGGCCAACGTCCTGACTTTC. This sequence encodes CASSTYRASSLSGANVLTF. The chain uses TRBV27 and TRBJ2-6, with D perhaps matching TRBD1 (6 bases). V lost 5 bases and J lost 0, with 20 bases in between. The CDR3 is 19 residues long. The germline V gene encodes CDR1 MNHEY and CDR2 SMNVEV (reference sequence).

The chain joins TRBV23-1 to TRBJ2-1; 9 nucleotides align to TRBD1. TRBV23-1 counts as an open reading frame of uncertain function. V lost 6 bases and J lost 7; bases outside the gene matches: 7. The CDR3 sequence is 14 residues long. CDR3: CASRYRDRENEQFF. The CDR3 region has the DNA TGCGCCAGCAGATACCGGGACAGGGAAAATGAGCAGTTCTTC.

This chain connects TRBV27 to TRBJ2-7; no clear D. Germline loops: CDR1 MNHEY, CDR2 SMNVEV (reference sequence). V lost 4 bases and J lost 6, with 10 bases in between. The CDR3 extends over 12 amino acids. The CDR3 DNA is TGTGCCAGCAGTTCCACCAGGCTCGAGCAGTACTTC. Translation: CASSSTRLEQYF.

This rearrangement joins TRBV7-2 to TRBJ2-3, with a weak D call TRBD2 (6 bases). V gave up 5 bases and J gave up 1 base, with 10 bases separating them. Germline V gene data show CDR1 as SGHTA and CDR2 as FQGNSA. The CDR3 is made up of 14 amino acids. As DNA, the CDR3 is TGTGCCAGCAGCACGACGGGGGGCACAGATACGCAGTATTTT. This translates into CASSTTGGTDTQYF.

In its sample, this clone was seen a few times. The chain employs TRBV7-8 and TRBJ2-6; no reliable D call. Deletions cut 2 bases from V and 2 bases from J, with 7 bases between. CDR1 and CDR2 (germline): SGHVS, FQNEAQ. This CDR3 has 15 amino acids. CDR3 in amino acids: CASSLWLTGANVLTF. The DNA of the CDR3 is TGTGCCAGCAGCTTATGGCTCACTGGGGCCAACGTCCTGACTTTC.

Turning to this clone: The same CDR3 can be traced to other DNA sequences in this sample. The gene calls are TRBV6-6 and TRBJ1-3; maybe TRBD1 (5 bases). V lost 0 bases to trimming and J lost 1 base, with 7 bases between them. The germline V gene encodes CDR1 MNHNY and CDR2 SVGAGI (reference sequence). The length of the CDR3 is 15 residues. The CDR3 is CASSYSRDSGNTIYF. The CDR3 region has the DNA TGTGCCAGCAGTTACTCCAGGGATTCTGGAAACACCATATATTTT.

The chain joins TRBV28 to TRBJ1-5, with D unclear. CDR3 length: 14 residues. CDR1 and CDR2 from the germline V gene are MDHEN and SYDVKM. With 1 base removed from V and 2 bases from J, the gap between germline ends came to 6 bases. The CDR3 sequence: CASSLYGGNQPQHF. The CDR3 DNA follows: TGTGCCAGCAGTTTATACGGGGGCAATCAGCCCCAGCATTTT.